The 16 T cell receptor beta chains presented below share a single source sample, sequenced in a study of metastatic and nonmetastatic thyroid tumors. No patient had received any treatment before thyroid surgery. TCRdb reanalyzed the PCR reads via MiXCR. Counted here are roughly 25,000 clones, 10% to 15% occurring once; the ten biggest clones make up roughly 5.3%. Material: blood. These receptors were obtained from a female donor with papillary thyroid cancer or a benign thyroid nodule (not recorded which). Some clones in this sample may be carry-over from other donors' samples.

J is TRBJ2-3 and V is TRBV4-2, with 10 bases lining up with TRBD1. Germline values: CDR1 LGHNA, CDR2 YNFKEQ. Trimming cost V 5 bases and J 6 bases; bases outside gene matches: 11. The CDR3 has 16 amino acids. DNA of the CDR3: TGTGCCAGCAGCACGACGACAGGGGGCTGGGGTGATACGCAGTATTTT. This translates into CASSTTTGGWGDTQYF.

In its sample, this clone was seen many times. The genes are TRBV28 and TRBJ1-5; 7 bases map to TRBD1. Looked up from germline, CDR1 is MDHEN and CDR2 is SYDVKM. The ends lost 2 bases at V and 1 base at J; junction bases unmatched: 5. The CDR3 consists of 16 residues. The DNA for the CDR3 is TGTGCCAGCAGTTTACGACAGGGTCGAAGCAATCAGCCCCAGCATTTT. This encodes CASSLRQGRSNQPQHF.

There are many counts of this clone. The genes are TRBV6-5 and TRBJ2-3, with D perhaps given as TRBD1 or TRBD2 (6 bases each). V dropped 0 bases and J dropped 1 base, with 11 bases sitting between them. This CDR3 spans 16 amino acids. Germline V gives CDR1 MNHEY, CDR2 SVGAGI. In DNA form, the CDR3 reads TGTGCCAGCAGTTACTCTTTCGGGGGCGGCACAGATACGCAGTATTTT. This translates into CASSYSFGGGTDTQYF.

This clone was seen ten or more times. A much larger clone differs by one base, so this may be a read error. This same CDR3 is encoded by further DNA sequences in the sample. This chain links TRBV19 with TRBJ1-5; D uncertain. The CDR3 spans 14 residues. In germline, CDR1 is LNHDA, CDR2 SQIVND (reference sequence). V gave up 6 bases and J gave up 0 bases, with 9 bases separating them. CDR3 DNA: TGTGCCAGTAGCGACTTCAATAGCAATCAGCCCCAGCATTTT. It yields the protein CASSDFNSNQPQHF.

This clone was observed a few times. Mismatch with germline at one junction end may stem from a read error. This rearrangement joins TRBV28 to TRBJ1-2; D might be TRBD1 (6 bases). CDR3 size: 13 residues. Germline V lookup: CDR1 MDHEN, CDR2 SYDVKM. CDR3 in DNA: TGTGCCATCAGTGGGACATGGAACTATGGCTACACCTTC. It is translated as CAISGTWNYGYTF.

At least ten counts were recorded for this clone. The genes are TRBV7-8 and TRBJ2-7; no clear D gene. The CDR3 runs to 15 residues. V lost 1 base and J lost 1, with 11 bases in between. CDR1 SGHVS and CDR2 FQNEAQ come from the germline V gene. The CDR3 loop is CASSLVGASSYEQYF. The CDR3 DNA follows: TGTGCCAGCAGCTTAGTTGGAGCGTCTTCCTACGAGCAGTACTTC.

This clone was seen only a few times. The chain recombines TRBV6-2 or TRBV6-3 with TRBJ2-1; D is unclear. Trimming took 6 bases from V and 8 from J, leaving 14 bases between them. CDR1 MNHEY and CDR2 SVGEGT come from the germline V gene. CDR3 length: 13 amino acids. The CDR3 DNA sequence: TGTGCCAGCAGAAATCCCTGTCCCCATGAGCAGTTCTTC. The encoded protein is CASRNPCPHEQFF.

V and J are TRBV20-1 and TRBJ2-3; 12 nucleotides align to TRBD2. Germline V CDR1 and CDR2: DFQATT, SNEGSKA (reference sequence). The CDR3 runs 21 residues. V was pared by 3 bases and J by 2 bases, with 21 bases of the junction left unmatched. CDR3 nucleotide sequence: TGCAGTGCTAGTCCAAACCCCTGGGCTAGCGGGAGGGCCGGTCCCACAGATACGCAGTATTTT. Translating it yields CSASPNPWASGRAGPTDTQYF.

This clone occurred many times. This chain uses TRBV6-4 with TRBJ2-1; 13 bases match TRBD2. V lost 10 bases, J lost 6 bases, and 6 bases stayed unmatched. Germline CDR1 MRHNA, CDR2 SNTAGT. The CDR3 loop spans 14 amino acids. This CDR3 is CATARTSGSNEQFF. The CDR3 coding sequence is TGTGCCACTGCTCGGACTAGCGGGAGCAATGAGCAGTTCTTC.

The rearrangement links TRBV6-4 to TRBJ2-1; 8 bases line up with TRBD1. Germline values: CDR1 MRHNA, CDR2 SNTAGT. The CDR3 loop spans 14 amino acids. V shed 6 bases, J shed 6 bases, and the junction held 7 bases outside the gene matches. The CDR3 spells CASSDGTGGNEQFF. CDR3 sequence (DNA): TGTGCCAGCAGCGACGGAACAGGGGGCAATGAGCAGTTCTTC.

As for this clone: This could be a read error, since a much larger clone is one nucleotide away. The chain joins TRBV12-3 or TRBV12-4 to TRBJ2-5; D is ambiguous. Trimming pared 7 bases from V and 2 bases from J, leaving 11 bases between. CDR3 length: 13 amino acids. The CDR3 nucleotides read TGTGCCAGCACCCAGTCCGATCAAGAGACCCAGTACTTC. Translating it yields CASTQSDQETQYF.

There are many counts of this clone. The genes are TRBV28 and TRBJ1-2, with D maybe TRBD1 (5 bases). The germline V gene encodes CDR1 MDHEN and CDR2 SYDVKM. The CDR3 has 13 amino acids. V dropped 5 bases and J dropped 8 bases, with 15 bases sitting between them. The chain's CDR3 is CASSPPEGLGYTF. DNA of the CDR3: TGTGCCAGCAGTCCTCCAGAGGGGCTCGGCTACACCTTC.

This clone was recorded at least ten times. The J gene is TRBJ2-1, the V gene TRBV24-1, with 13 nucleotides matching TRBD2. V trimming: 4 bases; J trimming: 6 bases; junction bases outside the gene matches: 5. This CDR3 is built from 16 residues. Germline CDR1 is KGHDR and CDR2 is SFDVKD. Here the CDR3 DNA reads TGTGCCACCAGTGAAATGACTAGCGGGAGGCCCAATGAGCAGTTCTTC. Translating gives CATSEMTSGRPNEQFF.

In its sample, this clone was seen many times. V and J are TRBV5-1 and TRBJ2-1, with D unclear. Trimming took off 2 bases at V and 11 bases at J, with 14 bases between the two ends. This CDR3 contains 13 residues. CDR1 and CDR2 from the germline V gene are SGHRS and YFSETQ. The CDR3 is CASSFPDGDKQFF. In DNA form, the CDR3 reads TGCGCCAGCAGCTTTCCGGATGGCGATAAGCAGTTCTTC.

V is TRBV5-1 and J is TRBJ2-7; D is possibly TRBD2 (7 bases). V was cut by 3 bases and J by 0 bases, with 16 bases left in between. This CDR3 comprises 16 residues. Germline CDR1 SGHRS, CDR2 YFSETQ. DNA for the CDR3: TGCGCCAGCAGCTCCGGAGGGGGGGTTACCTCCTACGAGCAGTACTTC. This gives the protein CASSSGGGVTSYEQYF. Filled out from reference TRBV5-1 and TRBJ2-7, the complete variable domain reads KAGVTQTPRYLIKTRGQQVTLSCSPISGHRSVSWYQQTPGQGLQFLFEYFSETQRNKGNFPGRFSGRQFSNSRSEMNVSTLELGDSALYLCASSSGGGVTSYEQYFGPGTRLTVT.

At least ten counts were recorded for this clone. This chain connects TRBV27 to TRBJ2-5; no clear D gene. This CDR3 region has 11 residues. Trimming cost V 5 bases and J 0 bases, with 1 base left between them. CDR1 and CDR2 from the germline V gene are MNHEY and SMNVEV (reference sequence). DNA for the CDR3: TGTGCCAGCAGTGACCAAGAGACCCAGTACTTC. Amino acids: CASSDQETQYF.